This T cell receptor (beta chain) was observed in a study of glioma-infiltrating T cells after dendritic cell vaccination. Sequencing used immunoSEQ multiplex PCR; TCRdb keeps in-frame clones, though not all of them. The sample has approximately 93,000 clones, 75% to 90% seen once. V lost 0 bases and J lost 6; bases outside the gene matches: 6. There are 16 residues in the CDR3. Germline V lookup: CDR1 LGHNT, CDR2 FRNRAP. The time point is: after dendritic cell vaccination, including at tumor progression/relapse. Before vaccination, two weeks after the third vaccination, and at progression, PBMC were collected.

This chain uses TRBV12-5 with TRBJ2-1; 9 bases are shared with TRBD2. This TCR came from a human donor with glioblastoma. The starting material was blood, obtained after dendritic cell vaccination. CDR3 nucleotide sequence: TGTGCTAGTGGTTTGGTTGTTGCGGGAGGGGGCAATGAGCAGTTCTTC. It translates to CASGLVVAGGGNEQFF.